This T cell receptor beta chain was identified during a study of immune evolution from preneoplasia to lung adenocarcinoma. Findings and limits, study-wide: Top clone share appeared to fall from AAH through AIS, MIA, adenocarcinoma.

Comments on this clone: Its antigen is unknown.

Patient tissue came from resections in Japan or China, 2014–2017. Histologic diagnosis was independently verified by two lung pathologists. Germline V gene data show CDR1 as SNHLY and CDR2 as FYNNEI. This CDR3 comprises 12 residues. V lost 4 bases to trimming and J lost 4 bases, with 5 bases between them. TCRdb's table, derived via immunoSEQ multiplex PCR, lists solely in-frame clones and lacks some. The table has thousands of clones, about 80% seen once. The chain couples TRBV2 to TRBJ1-5; D gene ambiguous. Sequencing was performed on FFPE minimally invasive lung adenocarcinoma tissue. The receptor was derived from a person in their 70s with lung adenocarcinoma. This CDR3 reads CASSGPNQPQHF. CDR3 bases: TGTGCCAGCAGTGGCCCGAATCAGCCCCAGCATTTT.